This T cell receptor (beta chain) was profiled in a study of CD8 T cells in Susac syndrome. Findings and limits, study-wide: In its TCR sequencing and HLA analysis, the study acknowledged that the number of individuals was relatively small.

Reverse transcription of roughly 0.5 to 1 ug RNA was carried out with random hexamers. Amplification of TCR beta CDR3 used immunoSEQ multiplex PCR across 54 Vbeta and 13 Jbeta. TCRdb independently ran MiXCR on the immunoSEQ multiplex PCR reads; one entry per CDR3 protein. In the table there are tens of thousands of distinct CDR3 sequences, 93% of which are singletons. The CDR3 length is 16 residues. V trimming: 5 bases; J trimming: 8 bases; junction bases outside the gene matches: 13. Germline V gene lookup returns CDR1 SEHNR and CDR2 FQNEAQ (reference sequence). TCR beta sequences were obtained from blood CD8+ and CD4+ T cells. While CD8+ and CD4+ T cells were isolated negatively, TEMRA cells were enriched by FACS. As concerns this clonotype: Its antigen is not known.

J is TRBJ2-1 and V is TRBV7-9, with 9 bases lining up with TRBD1. Sequenced: CD4+ T cells from PBMCs. This clonotype originated in a human donor with Susac syndrome. CDR3 loop: CASSGLLGQGEDEQFF. The CDR3 nucleotides read TGTGCCAGCAGCGGACTCCTGGGACAGGGTGAGGATGAGCAGTTCTTC.